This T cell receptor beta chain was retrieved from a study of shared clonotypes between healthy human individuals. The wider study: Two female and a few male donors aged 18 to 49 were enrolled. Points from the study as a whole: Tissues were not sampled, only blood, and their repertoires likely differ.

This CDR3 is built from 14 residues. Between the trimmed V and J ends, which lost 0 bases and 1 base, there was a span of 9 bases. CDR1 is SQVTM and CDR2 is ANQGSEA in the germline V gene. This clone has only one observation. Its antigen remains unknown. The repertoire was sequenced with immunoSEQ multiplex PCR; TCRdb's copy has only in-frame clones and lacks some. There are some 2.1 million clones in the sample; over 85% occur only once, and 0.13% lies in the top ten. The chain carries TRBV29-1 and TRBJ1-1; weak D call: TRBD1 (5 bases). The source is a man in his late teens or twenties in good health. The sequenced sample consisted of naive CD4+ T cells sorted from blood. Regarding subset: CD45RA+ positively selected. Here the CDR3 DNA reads TGCAGCGTTGAAGAAGGGACGGGGAACACTGAAGCTTTCTTT. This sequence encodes CSVEEGTGNTEAFF.